This record looks at one TCR beta chain sequence and its context. An absence of ophthalmopathy progression within 18 months meant stable Graves' hyperthyroidism. From under 12 ml of fresh peripheral blood, PBMCs were isolated. The sample is drawn from a study of T cells in Graves' hyperthyroidism and ophthalmopathy. This CDR3 spans 17 amino acids. Germline V gene lookup returns CDR1 DFQATT and CDR2 SNEGSKA (reference sequence). The J segment lost 8 bases and the V segment lost 6 bases, leaving 20 bases of the junction unmatched. Researchers amplified the TCR beta CDR3 regions from RNA transcripts. In the first-round RT-PCR of the TCR CDR3, the HTBI primer set was used. Using its own MiXCR run on the multiplex PCR reads, TCRdb lists one record per CDR3 protein. The profile shows around 200,000 distinct CDR3 sequences, about 17% of them singletons.

The sample was blood. This sequence joins TRBV20-1 and TRBJ2-1, with 9 nucleotides matching TRBD1. The sequence derives from a woman in her forties or fifties with Graves' hyperthyroidism. The CDR3 bases are TGCAGTGCGAGCACCTTAATCCGGGACAGGGTGATCGATGAGCAGTTCTTC. It is translated as CSASTLIRDRVIDEQFF.